This T cell receptor beta chain was recovered during a study of blood T cell repertoires in COVID-19. Seattle's enrolled individuals joined amid active infection and were then monitored longitudinally. The repertoire was sequenced with immunoSEQ multiplex PCR; TCRdb's copy has only in-frame clones and lacks some. This table holds fewer than 250,000 clones, 80% to 90% found once. The germline V gene has CDR1 MNHNS and CDR2 SASEGT. J was trimmed by 4 bases and V by 3 bases; bases with no gene match: 4. This CDR3 has 14 residues. This clone was observed a single time. Sequenced input: peripheral blood. J is TRBJ2-7 and V is TRBV6-1; TRBD1 agrees at 9 bases. This TCR was sampled from a woman of 80 years or more with COVID-19, enrolled during active disease. Written as DNA, the CDR3 is TGTGCCAGCAGTGAGTGGGACAGGGAATACGAGCAGTACGTC. Translation gives CASSEWDREYEQYV.